The 19 T cell receptor beta chains listed next were all sequenced from one sample in a study of blood T cell repertoires in COVID-19 (dated by TCRdb to between 2020 and 2021). Libraries were made using the immunoSEQ multiplex PCR assay. TCRdb limited this immuneACCESS table to in-frame rearrangements with V and J called. A share of clones is missing; checked studies link under half to unresolved V genes, and the rest is unexplained. In all, the sample holds approximately 670,000 clones, and about 87% of those were seen once. The biggest ten clones account for 0.2% to 0.3% of the sample. Input material: peripheral blood. These receptors all stem from a woman younger than 35 with acute or convalescent COVID-19.

For this clone: The same CDR3 is also encoded by other DNA sequences in this sample. The V and J genes are TRBV9 and TRBJ2-7, with 9 positions matching TRBD1. V shed 5 bases, J shed 4 bases, and the junction held 7 bases outside the gene matches. The germline V gene encodes CDR1 SGDLS and CDR2 YYNGEE. There are 14 residues in the CDR3. CDR3 sequence: CASSLGTGTYEQYF. The DNA of the CDR3 is TGTGCCAGCAGTTTAGGGACAGGGACGTACGAGCAGTACTTC.

In its sample, this clone was seen once. The J gene is TRBJ2-1, the V gene TRBV19, with D unclear. CDR1 and CDR2 (germline): LNHDA, SQIVND (reference sequence). This CDR3 contains 14 residues. V lost 4 bases and J 3 bases, leaving 10 bases between the germline ends. CDR3 in amino acids: CASSRWQDYNEQFF. In DNA, the CDR3 is TGTGCCAGTAGTAGATGGCAGGACTACAATGAGCAGTTCTTC.

The chain couples TRBV10-3 to TRBJ1-1, with TRBD1 matching 8 bases. Germline V gene data show CDR1 as ENHRY and CDR2 as SYGVKD. CDR3 length: 13 amino acids. V gave up 10 bases and J gave up 6 bases; unmatched junction bases: 10. The CDR3 region has the DNA TGTGCCACGACGACAGGGGTAGGCCCTGAAGCTTTCTTT. The encoded protein is CATTTGVGPEAFF.

This chain connects TRBV7-2 to TRBJ2-3; no definite D call. Germline CDR1 SGHTA, CDR2 FQGNSA. CDR3 length: 14 amino acids. Between the trimmed V and J ends, which lost 7 bases and 0 bases, there was a span of 11 bases. The CDR3 DNA is TGTGCCAGCACCATAGACGGGAGCACAGATACGCAGTATTTT. It encodes CASTIDGSTDTQYF.

The gene calls are TRBV3-1 (or the pseudogene TRBV3-2) and TRBJ1-2, with D unresolved. Trimming took 0 bases from V and 7 from J, leaving 9 bases between them. This CDR3 is built from 13 residues. The germline V gene has CDR1 LGHDT and CDR2 YNNKEL (reference sequence). The CDR3 nucleotides are TGTGCCAGCAGCCAAGATCTTTTCTCTGGCTACACCTTC. Its translation is CASSQDLFSGYTF.

The V call is TRBV29-1, the J call TRBJ1-2; tentatively, D is TRBD1 (5 bases). Deletions cut 7 bases from V and 2 bases from J, with 23 bases between. Germline V lookup: CDR1 SQVTM, CDR2 ANQGSEA. CDR3 length: 16 residues. The CDR3 sequence is CSAKRGHTGLNYGYTF. The DNA for the CDR3 is TGCAGCGCCAAAAGGGGCCATACCGGACTAAACTATGGCTACACCTTC.

This rearrangement joins TRBV15 to TRBJ1-5; 9 nucleotides match TRBD1. The CDR3 covers 16 residues. The germline V gene has CDR1 LNHNV and CDR2 YYDKDF (reference sequence). With V trimmed by 2 bases and J by 4 bases, 6 bases remained unmatched. The CDR3: CATSRSTGTGNQPQHF. As DNA, the CDR3 is TGTGCCACCAGCAGATCCACCGGGACAGGGAATCAGCCCCAGCATTTT.

The rearrangement uses TRBV2 and TRBJ2-5; D may be TRBD2 (5 bases). The CDR3 has 13 residues. Germline V lookup: CDR1 SNHLY, CDR2 FYNNEI. Trimming cost V 8 bases and J 5 bases, with 15 bases left between them. CDR3 protein: CASSAGMRETQYF. The CDR3 DNA sequence: TGTGCCAGCTCCGCGGGTATGAGGGAGACCCAGTACTTC.

The chain joins TRBV25-1 to TRBJ2-2, with 7 bases aligning to TRBD2. The CDR3 is 16 residues long. The junction had 6 bases not matched to a gene; V was cut back by 5 bases and J by 0 bases. CDR1 and CDR2 (germline): MGHDK, SYGVNS. CDR3 nucleotide sequence: TGTGCCAGCAGTCAGGGACTAACCTCGAACACCGGGGAGCTGTTTTTT. Translating gives CASSQGLTSNTGELFF.

The V gene is TRBV4-3, the J gene TRBJ2-1, with D perhaps matching TRBD1 (5 bases). V was pared by 2 bases and J by 5 bases, with 19 bases between. The CDR3 runs to 17 residues. The germline CDR1 and CDR2 sequences are LGHNA and YSLEER. CDR3 protein: CASSQFWTTILNNEQFF. The CDR3 bases are TGCGCCAGCAGCCAATTTTGGACAACCATCCTCAACAATGAGCAGTTCTTC.

This rearrangement joins TRBV4-3 to TRBJ1-6; possible D gene TRBD1, 6 bases. V lost 1 base to trimming and J lost 7 bases, with 8 bases between them. This CDR3 region has 14 residues. Germline assignment: CDR1 LGHNA and CDR2 YSLEER. The CDR3 loop reads CASSQGTENSPLHF. The CDR3 nucleotides are TGCGCCAGCAGCCAAGGGACAGAGAATTCACCCCTCCACTTT.

V usage is TRBV11-2 and J usage is TRBJ2-5; 11 positions agree with TRBD1. CDR1 SGHAT and CDR2 FQNNGV come from the germline V gene. This CDR3 has 14 residues. J was trimmed by 5 bases and V by 2 bases; bases with no gene match: 1. In DNA, the CDR3 is TGTGCCAGCAGCTTAAGGGACAGGGGGGAGACCCAGTACTTC. Amino acid sequence: CASSLRDRGETQYF.

The chain combines TRBV6-6 with TRBJ2-5; TRBD2 matches at 7 bases. This CDR3 comprises 14 residues. Per germline, CDR1 MNHNY and CDR2 SVGAGI (reference sequence). The ends lost 6 bases at V and 5 bases at J; junction bases unmatched: 9. The DNA of the CDR3 is TGTGCCAGCAGCCGGGCCGGGGGGAGGGAGACCCAGTACTTC. Amino acid sequence: CASSRAGGRETQYF.

The chain joins TRBV9 to TRBJ1-2, with TRBD1 identical over 9 bases. CDR3 length: 15 residues. Germline CDR1 is SGDLS and CDR2 is YYNGEE. Trimming at V came to 3 bases and at J to 6 bases, leaving 9 bases not matched to a gene. CDR3 in DNA: TGTGCCAGCAGCGCCACCCGGACAGGGGAAAATGGCTACACCTTC. It codes for CASSATRTGENGYTF.

CDR3 DNA: TGTGCCAGCAGCACAACCGGAGGACTAGCGAGCACGAACACCGGGGAGCTGTTTTTT. Translated, it gives CASSTTGGLASTNTGELFF. This chain joins TRBV7-2 and TRBJ2-2; 9 bases are shared with TRBD2. This CDR3 spans 19 amino acids. Per germline, CDR1 SGHTA and CDR2 FQGNSA. V shed 5 bases, J shed 0 bases, and the junction held 13 bases outside the gene matches. The full variable domain, rest sourced from reference TRBV7-2 and TRBJ2-2, is GAGVSQSPSNKVTEKGKDVELRCDPISGHTALYWYRQSLGQGLEFLIYFQGNSAPDKSGLPSDRFSAERTGGSVSTLTIQRTQQEDSAVYLCASSTTGGLASTNTGELFFGEGSRLTVL.

V gene TRBV30 combines with J gene TRBJ1-2; 8 nucleotides match TRBD1. The V and J ends lost 3 bases and 7 bases, in that order; junction bases with no gene match: 10. The CDR3 totals 14 residues. The germline gives CDR1 GTSNPN, CDR2 SVGIG (reference sequence). CDR3 sequence (DNA): TGTGCCTGGAGCACAGGGGGGGACTCGTCTGGCTACACCTTC. Amino acids: CAWSTGGDSSGYTF.

The chain recombines TRBV18 with TRBJ2-3; 9 bases map to TRBD1. CDR1 and CDR2 from the germline V gene are KGHSH and LQKENI. The CDR3 covers 15 residues. The V gene end was trimmed by 3 bases and the J gene end by 3 bases; junction bases not matched to a gene: 4. The CDR3 sequence is CASSPRDRATDTQYF. In DNA form, the CDR3 reads TGTGCCAGCTCACCCCGGGACAGGGCGACAGATACGCAGTATTTT.

The CDR3 loop reads CASSPGQRYEQYF. In DNA form, the CDR3 reads TGCGCCAGCAGCCCGGGACAGCGCTACGAGCAGTACTTC. The V gene is TRBV5-1, the J gene TRBJ2-7, with 7 bases matching TRBD1. The CDR3 extends over 13 amino acids. Germline V gene data show CDR1 as SGHRS and CDR2 as YFSETQ. Trimming at V came to 4 bases and at J to 3 bases, leaving 4 bases not matched to a gene.

This clone was seen only once. The rearrangement joins TRBV30 to TRBJ1-1; TRBD1 matches 9 bases. V gave up 3 bases and J gave up 11 bases; unmatched junction bases: 7. This CDR3 spans 12 amino acids. Looked up from germline, CDR1 is GTSNPN and CDR2 is SVGIG (reference sequence). DNA for the CDR3: TGTGCCTGGAGGAGGGTGACAGGGGGGGCTTTCTTT. It encodes CAWRRVTGGAFF.